A single sample gave rise to the 14 T cell receptor beta chains below, sequenced in a study of shared clonotypes between healthy human individuals. Libraries were prepared by immunoSEQ multiplex PCR; TCRdb keeps only in-frame clonotypes and omits some of them. Here the sample spans approximately 2.1 million clones, more than 85% being singletons. The sequencing sample was made of naive CD4+ T cells from PBMCs. Subset defined: CD45RA+ positively selected. The receptors originated from a man between 18 and 35 years old in good health. Some clones in this sample may be carry-over from other donors' samples.

This chain connects TRBV9 to TRBJ1-2, with 7 nucleotides matching TRBD1. CDR3 size: 16 residues. Trimming cost V 0 bases and J 0 bases; bases outside gene matches: 5. Germline lookup yields CDR1 SGDLS and CDR2 YYNGEE. CDR3 DNA: TGTGCCAGCAGCGTAGGAGGCCAGGGGGCTAACTATGGCTACACCTTC. This codes for CASSVGGQGANYGYTF.

V is TRBV6-1 and J is TRBJ1-5; D possibly corresponds to TRBD1 (5 bases). CDR3 length: 13 amino acids. The V end lost 8 bases, the J end lost 7 bases, and 15 bases lay between the germline ends. Germline CDR1 and CDR2: MNHNS and SASEGT. The CDR3 DNA reads TGTGCCAGCGGAACAGGCGGCGGGCAGCCCCAGCATTTT. It yields the protein CASGTGGGQPQHF.

The chain carries TRBV10-3 and TRBJ1-1, with D perhaps matching TRBD1 (6 bases). The CDR3 totals 11 residues. Germline assignment: CDR1 ENHRY and CDR2 SYGVKD. The CDR3 nucleotides are TGTGCGCCGAGTCCCCAGGGGAAAGCTTTCTTT. As protein: CAPSPQGKAFF.

The chain carries TRBV10-3 and TRBJ2-5, with 8 bases lining up with TRBD1. J lost 5 bases, V lost 0 bases, and 5 bases had no gene match. Germline loops: CDR1 ENHRY, CDR2 SYGVKD. This CDR3 spans 15 amino acids. The CDR3 DNA reads as TGTGCCATCAGTGAGTCGCAGGGGGCGGGGGAGACCCAGTACTTC. It specifies CAISESQGAGETQYF.

The chain employs TRBV5-1 and TRBJ2-7, with 11 nucleotides matching TRBD2. The CDR3 length is 16 residues. The V and J ends lost 1 base and 5 bases, in that order; junction bases with no gene match: 8. The germline V gene has CDR1 SGHRS and CDR2 YFSETQ. CDR3 amino acids: CASSLLVAGGLNEQYF. The CDR3 DNA is TGCGCCAGCAGCTTGTTGGTAGCGGGAGGGCTGAACGAGCAGTACTTC.

The genes are TRBV11-2 and TRBJ2-2; D unresolved. V dropped 4 bases and J dropped 3 bases, with 12 bases sitting between them. The CDR3 has 15 amino acids. Germline values: CDR1 SGHAT, CDR2 FQNNGV. Here the CDR3 DNA reads TGTGCCAGCAGCTCGAATACCTGGGACACCGGGGAGCTGTTTTTT. This translates into CASSSNTWDTGELFF.

The chain joins TRBV29-1 to TRBJ1-5; D might be TRBD1 (6 bases). The CDR3 has 13 amino acids. Trimming stripped 7 bases from V and 3 bases from J, with 13 bases between. Germline V gene lookup returns CDR1 SQVTM and CDR2 ANQGSEA. CDR3 protein: CSASNRDNQPQHF. The CDR3 DNA is TGCAGCGCCTCAAACAGGGACAATCAGCCCCAGCATTTT.

The CDR3 region is CASSLVSDLGFETQYF. The CDR3 DNA is TGTGCCAGCAGCTTGGTTTCCGACTTAGGTTTCGAGACCCAGTACTTC. The J gene is TRBJ2-5, the V gene TRBV5-6; D is unresolved. The V and J ends lost 0 bases and 5 bases respectively, with 17 bases between them. CDR3 length: 16 amino acids. Germline CDR1 is SGHDT and CDR2 is YYEEEE. Full variable domain (rest looked up from reference TRBV5-6 and TRBJ2-5): DAGVTQSPTHLIKTRGQQVTLRCSPKSGHDTVSWYQQALGQGPQFIFQYYEEEERQRGNFPDRFSGHQFPNYSSELNVNALLLGDSALYLCASSLVSDLGFETQYFGPGTRLLVL.

CDR3 protein: CASSAPGQASSYNEQFF. In DNA form, the CDR3 reads TGTGCCAGCAGTGCGCCGGGGCAGGCGAGCTCCTACAATGAGCAGTTCTTC. The chain links TRBV28 to TRBJ2-1; either TRBD1 or TRBD2 may supply D (5 bases each). Trimming removed 5 bases from V and 0 bases from J, with 17 bases in between. This CDR3 has 17 amino acids. Germline loops: CDR1 MDHEN, CDR2 SYDVKM.

This clone appeared a single time. The rearrangement uses TRBV28 and TRBJ1-2; D call uncertain. Per germline, CDR1 MDHEN and CDR2 SYDVKM. This CDR3 comprises 12 residues. The V end was cut by 3 bases, the J end by 8 bases, with 10 bases between. CDR3 DNA: TGTGCCAGCAGTTTCGGGCGTGGGGGCTACACCTTC. Protein product: CASSFGRGGYTF.

This clone was observed once. The chain links TRBV5-1 to TRBJ2-7; weak D call: TRBD2 (5 bases). Germline V gene lookup returns CDR1 SGHRS and CDR2 YFSETQ. V lost 0 bases, J lost 9 bases, and 19 bases lay in between. This CDR3 comprises 15 residues. CDR3 bases: TGCGCCAGCAGCTTGGAAATTAGTGGGGAGTCGGGGCAGTACTTC. Its translation: CASSLEISGESGQYF.

The chain links TRBV9 to TRBJ2-1, with 7 bases lining up with TRBD2. The V segment lost 2 bases and the J segment 3 bases; nucleotides outside the gene matches: 11. Germline V gene data show CDR1 as SGDLS and CDR2 as YYNGEE. The CDR3 runs to 17 residues. The CDR3: CASSVSVAGRVYNEQFF. Here the CDR3 DNA reads TGTGCCAGCAGCGTCAGTGTAGCGGGTCGAGTCTACAATGAGCAGTTCTTC.

Regarding this clone: This sample also contains other DNA sequences that code for the same CDR3. V usage is TRBV7-6 and J usage is TRBJ2-3; D ambiguous. CDR1 and CDR2 (germline): SGHVS, FNYEAQ. The CDR3 covers 13 residues. V was trimmed by 1 base and J by 1 base, leaving 3 bases between them. The CDR3 sequence is CASSLGGTDTQYF. The CDR3 bases are TGTGCCAGCAGCTTAGGCGGCACAGATACGCAGTATTTT.

This rearrangement joins TRBV29-1 to TRBJ2-6; D not certain. The CDR3 runs 14 residues. The V gene lost 3 bases and the J gene lost 0 bases, with 6 bases spanning the gap. Germline values: CDR1 SQVTM, CDR2 ANQGSEA. The CDR3 here is CSVESASGANVLTF. CDR3 bases: TGCAGCGTTGAGAGTGCCTCTGGGGCCAACGTCCTGACTTTC. Full variable domain (rest looked up from reference TRBV29-1 and TRBJ2-6): SAVISQKPSRDICQRGTSLTIQCQVDSQVTMMFWYRQQPGQSLTLIATANQGSEATYESGFVIDKFPISRPNLTFSTLTVSNMSPEDSSIYLCSVESASGANVLTFGAGSRLTVL.